What follows describes a single TCR beta chain. The antigen remains unidentified. TCRdb called the 5' RACE reads again in MiXCR, with one record for every CDR3 protein. The sample includes about 520,000 distinct CDR3 sequences, about 20% of them seen just once. The data belong to a study of identical twins. Study-level points and caveats: For cord blood, abundant beta clonotypes had fewer insertions, unlike memory repertoires, which showed none.

Another study also made use of these data, one on T cells expressing NK-cell markers. That study reports: A range of roughly 1.0-8% of CD8+ T cells consisted of dominant NKG2C+ clonotypes in roughly 6 donors.

The TCR originated in a woman between 18 and 30 years old in good health. The sample taken for sequencing was CD4+ T cells sorted from blood.

In DNA form, the CDR3 reads TGTGCCAGCAGCCAGAGGCTAGCGGGGGGGAACACCTACAATGAGCAGTTCTTC. Translation gives CASSQRLAGGNTYNEQFF. The chain recombines TRBV3-1 with TRBJ2-1, with 12 bases that match TRBD2. The V gene's germline CDR1 is LGHDT and CDR2 YNNKEL (reference sequence). This CDR3 contains 18 residues. V was pared by 3 bases and J by 2 bases, with 8 bases of the junction left unmatched.